The 6 T cell receptor beta chains given below trace back to one sample, sequenced in a study of T cells in Graves' hyperthyroidism and ophthalmopathy. Researchers amplified the TCR beta CDR3 regions from RNA transcripts. First-round RT-PCR of the TCR CDR3 relied on the HTBI primer set. Each CDR3 protein gets one entry after TCRdb re-called the multiplex PCR reads with MiXCR. The sample carries fewer than 200,000 distinct CDR3 sequences, about 9.4% recorded once. Source material: blood. The source of these receptors is a woman aged 18-29 years with Graves' hyperthyroidism that later progressed to Graves' ophthalmopathy.

Ten or more counts support this clonotype. This rearrangement joins TRBV3-1 to TRBJ1-3; D remains ambiguous. Deletions cut 0 bases from V and 4 bases from J, with 10 bases between. The CDR3 runs 15 residues. Germline-derived CDR1 and CDR2 are LGHDT and YNNKEL (reference sequence). CDR3 protein: CASSQDRVPGNTIYF. The CDR3 DNA reads TGTGCCAGCAGCCAAGATCGGGTGCCCGGAAACACCATATATTTT.

This clonotype has at least ten counts. The chain joins TRBV5-1 to TRBJ1-3; TRBD1 matches at 7 bases. The CDR3 spans 14 residues. J gave up 3 bases and V 6 bases, and 6 bases lay outside the gene matches. Germline V lookup: CDR1 SGHRS, CDR2 YFSETQ. The CDR3 nucleotides are TGCGCCAGCACGGACGGGGACAGTGGAAACACCATATATTTT. It translates to CASTDGDSGNTIYF. Full variable domain (missing parts from reference TRBV5-1 and TRBJ1-3): KAGVTQTPRYLIKTRGQQVTLSCSPISGHRSVSWYQQTPGQGLQFLFEYFSETQRNKGNFPGRFSGRQFSNSRSEMNVSTLELGDSALYLCASTDGDSGNTIYFGEGSWLTVV.

Only a few counts were recorded for this clonotype. This chain connects TRBV6-5 to TRBJ1-2; TRBD1 matches 8 bases. The CDR3 contains 13 residues. Germline-derived CDR1 and CDR2 are MNHEY and SVGAGI. The trim removed 2 bases at V and 4 bases at J, leaving 0 bases unmatched. The CDR3 here is CASSYTGGYGYTF. CDR3 bases: TGTGCCAGCAGTTACACAGGGGGCTATGGCTACACCTTC.

The V gene is TRBV6-1, the J gene TRBJ2-1; maybe TRBD2 (6 bases). The CDR3 consists of 14 residues. The V end lost 4 bases, the J end lost 10 bases, and 17 bases lay between the germline ends. CDR1 and CDR2 (germline): MNHNS, SASEGT. The CDR3 here is CASSVDWEVGEQFF. In DNA, the CDR3 is TGTGCCAGCAGTGTGGACTGGGAGGTTGGGGAGCAGTTCTTC.

This clonotype showed up many times. The V gene is TRBV5-6, the J gene TRBJ1-5; a possible D gene is TRBD1 (6 bases). Trimming removed 0 bases at V and 2 bases at J, with 9 bases between. The CDR3 loop spans 15 amino acids. Germline V lookup: CDR1 SGHDT, CDR2 YYEEEE. CDR3 in amino acids: CASSLGGLGNQPQHF. In DNA form, the CDR3 reads TGTGCCAGCAGCTTGGGGGGGCTTGGCAATCAGCCCCAGCATTTT.

The chain combines TRBV30 with TRBJ2-3; D remains unclear. The CDR3 has 15 residues. The germline V and J ends were trimmed by 2 bases and 0 bases, with 12 bases remaining between them. The germline V gene has CDR1 GTSNPN and CDR2 SVGIG (reference sequence). The CDR3 DNA follows: TGTGCCTGGAGTCGGCATTTATCTAGCACAGATACGCAGTATTTT. Protein: CAWSRHLSSTDTQYF. Complete variable domain (other parts from reference TRBV30 and TRBJ2-3): SQTIHQWPATLVQPVGSPLSLECTVEGTSNPNLYWYRQAAGRGLQLLFYSVGIGQISSEVPQNLSASRPQDRQFILSSKKLLLSDSGFYLCAWSRHLSSTDTQYFGPGTRLTVL.